The 8 T cell receptor beta chains in this list originate from one sample, sequenced in a study of T cells after yellow fever vaccination. MiXCR, applied by TCRdb to the 5' RACE reads, yields one record per CDR3 protein. The profile covers roughly 340,000 distinct CDR3 sequences, with 8.5% to 10% appearing a single time and over 15% taken by the ten largest. Specimen: PBMCs, collected on the day of the first yellow fever vaccination. The receptors come from a man aged 18-30 years who received the YFV17D yellow fever vaccine.

The chain has TRBV7-9 and TRBJ2-7, with D possibly being TRBD2 (5 bases). Germline CDR1 is SEHNR and CDR2 is FQNEAQ (reference sequence). The CDR3 length is 15 residues. The ends were cut back, 0 bases at V and 1 base at J, with 10 bases in the middle. The CDR3 nucleotides read TGTGCCAGCAGCTTAGCTCGAGGGTTTTCCTACGAGCAGTACGTC. Its translation is CASSLARGFSYEQYV.

This clonotype was observed a handful of times. The chain employs TRBV6-2 or TRBV6-3 and TRBJ2-2, with D hard to call. There are 14 residues in the CDR3. The germline gives CDR1 MNHEY, CDR2 SVGEGT. Between the trimmed V and J ends, which lost 7 bases and 7 bases, there was a span of 16 bases. CDR3 bases: TGTGCCAGCACTTCCTGGGAAGCTGTCGGGGAGCTGTTTTTT. The encoded protein is CASTSWEAVGELFF.

The table lists this clonotype with many counts. V and J are TRBV7-2 and TRBJ2-2; 8 positions agree with TRBD2. The CDR3 has 14 residues. J was trimmed by 3 bases and V by 3 bases; bases with no gene match: 0. Looked up from germline, CDR1 is SGHTA and CDR2 is FQGNSA. Here the CDR3 DNA reads TGTGCCAGCAGCTTTAGCGGGGACACCGGGGAGCTGTTTTTT. This codes for CASSFSGDTGELFF.

The chain has TRBV18 and TRBJ2-3; 9 bases align to TRBD1. In germline, CDR1 is KGHSH, CDR2 LQKENI. With V trimmed by 0 bases and J by 2 bases, 6 bases remained unmatched. The CDR3 is 17 amino acids. This chain's CDR3 is CASSPPLTGGDTDTQYF. In nucleotides, the CDR3 is TGTGCCAGCTCACCACCCCTGACAGGGGGAGACACAGATACGCAGTATTTT.

This clonotype has just a few counts. The chain is built from TRBV4-1 and TRBJ2-7; no clear D gene. The V end was cut by 0 bases, the J end by 6 bases, with 6 bases between. Germline CDR1 is MGHRA and CDR2 is YSYEKL. CDR3 size: 12 residues. The CDR3 sequence: CASSQDWTEQYF. The CDR3 nucleotides read TGCGCCAGCAGCCAAGATTGGACCGAGCAGTACTTC.

This clonotype came up many times. The chain links TRBV18 to TRBJ2-7; D call uncertain. The V end was cut by 6 bases, the J end by 2 bases, with 14 bases between. The CDR3 contains 14 residues. Germline CDR1 and CDR2: KGHSH and LQKENI. CDR3 DNA sequence: TGTGCCAGCTCCCGGAGTGAAGCGCCCTACGAGCAGTACGTC. It encodes CASSRSEAPYEQYV.

This clonotype was recorded a few times. V gene TRBV12-3 or TRBV12-4 combines with J gene TRBJ1-1; D call uncertain. The CDR3 has 13 residues. The V gene lost 5 bases and the J gene lost 0 bases, with 7 bases spanning the gap. CDR3 sequence reads: CASSQNLNTEAFF. CDR3 in DNA: TGTGCCAGCAGTCAAAACTTGAACACTGAAGCTTTCTTT.

CDR3 DNA sequence: TGTGCCACCAGCCCCACAGGGATCGAGCAGTACGTC. It yields the protein CATSPTGIEQYV. The V and J genes are TRBV15 and TRBJ2-7, with D perhaps matching TRBD1 (6 bases). Trimming pared 5 bases from V and 6 bases from J, leaving 11 bases between. The CDR3 covers 12 residues. The germline gives CDR1 LNHNV, CDR2 YYDKDF (reference sequence).